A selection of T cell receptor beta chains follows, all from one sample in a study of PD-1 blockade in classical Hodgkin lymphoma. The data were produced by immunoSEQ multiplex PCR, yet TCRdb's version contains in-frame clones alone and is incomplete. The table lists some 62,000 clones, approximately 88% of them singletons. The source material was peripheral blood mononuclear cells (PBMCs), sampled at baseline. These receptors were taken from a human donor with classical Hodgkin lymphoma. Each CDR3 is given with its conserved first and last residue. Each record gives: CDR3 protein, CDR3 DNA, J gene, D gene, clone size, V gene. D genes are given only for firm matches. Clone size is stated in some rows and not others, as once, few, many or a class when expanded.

CDR3aa: CASEPGPGYQPQHF; CDR3nt: TGTGCCAGCGAACCCGGGCCGGGTTACCAGCCCCAGCATTTT; j_gene: TRBJ1-5; d_gene: NA; abundance: NA; v_gene: TRBV6-5
CDR3aa: CASLGTSGSSTDTQYF; CDR3nt: TGTGCCAGCCTTGGGACTAGCGGTTCTAGCACAGATACGCAGTATTTT; j_gene: TRBJ2-3; d_gene: TRBD2; abundance: NA; v_gene: TRBV27
CDR3aa: CASSLTDRGKNYGYTF; CDR3nt: TGTGCCAGCTCTCTTACGGACAGGGGGAAGAACTATGGCTACACCTTC; j_gene: TRBJ1-2; d_gene: TRBD1; abundance: NA; v_gene: TRBV27
CDR3aa: CASSSSVWVPGDNEQFF; CDR3nt: TGTGCCAGCAGCTCATCGGTGTGGGTGCCAGGGGACAATGAGCAGTTCTTC; j_gene: TRBJ2-1; d_gene: NA; abundance: NA; v_gene: TRBV27
CDR3aa: CASSPRGWGLNTDTQYF; CDR3nt: TGTGCCAGCAGCCCAAGAGGATGGGGGCTCAACACAGATACGCAGTATTTT; j_gene: TRBJ2-3; d_gene: NA; abundance: NA; v_gene: TRBV11-2
CDR3aa: CASSSIAGISTDTQYF; CDR3nt: TGTGCCAGCAGCTCTATAGCGGGGATTAGCACAGATACGCAGTATTTT; j_gene: TRBJ2-3; d_gene: TRBD2; abundance: NA; v_gene: TRBV11-2
CDR3aa: CASNPGNAETQYF; CDR3nt: TGTGCCAGCAATCCGGGGAACGCGGAGACCCAGTACTTC; j_gene: TRBJ2-5; d_gene: NA; abundance: once; v_gene: TRBV9
CDR3aa: CAWSVWRGGYTF; CDR3nt: TGTGCCTGGAGTGTATGGAGGGGTGGCTACACCTTC; j_gene: TRBJ1-2; d_gene: NA; abundance: NA; v_gene: TRBV30
CDR3aa: CASSSGLYTGELFF; CDR3nt: TGTGCCAGCAGCTCGGGACTATACACCGGGGAGCTGTTTTTT; j_gene: TRBJ2-2; d_gene: TRBD2; abundance: NA; v_gene: TRBV7-2
CDR3aa: CASSQNLPGQVLGGYTF; CDR3nt: TGCGCCAGCAGCCAGAATTTACCGGGACAGGTTCTTGGTGGCTACACCTTC; j_gene: TRBJ1-2; d_gene: TRBD1; abundance: NA; v_gene: TRBV4-3
CDR3aa: CASTPHGGSSYGYTF; CDR3nt: TGTGCCAGCACTCCCCATGGGGGATCTAGCTATGGCTACACCTTC; j_gene: TRBJ1-2; d_gene: NA; abundance: NA; v_gene: TRBV27
CDR3aa: CASSIQGVNQPQHF; CDR3nt: TGTGCCAGCTCCATACAGGGGGTCAATCAGCCCCAGCATTTT; j_gene: TRBJ1-5; d_gene: TRBD1; abundance: NA; v_gene: TRBV18
CDR3aa: CASSFVQGPSYEQYF; CDR3nt: TGTGCCAGCAGCTTCGTACAGGGCCCCTCCTACGAGCAGTACTTC; j_gene: TRBJ2-7; d_gene: NA; abundance: NA; v_gene: TRBV7-4
CDR3aa: CASSQGTNSYEQYF; CDR3nt: TGCGCCAGCAGCCAGGGGACAAACTCCTACGAGCAGTACTTC; j_gene: TRBJ2-7; d_gene: NA; abundance: NA; v_gene: TRBV4-3
CDR3aa: CASSPRGQPQHF; CDR3nt: TGTGCCAGCAGCCCTCGAGGGCAGCCCCAGCATTTT; j_gene: TRBJ1-5; d_gene: NA; abundance: few; v_gene: TRBV7-9
CDR3aa: CASTKGGEQYF; CDR3nt: TGTGCCAGCACCAAGGGTGGCGAGCAGTACTTC; j_gene: TRBJ2-7; d_gene: NA; abundance: NA; v_gene: TRBV6-5
CDR3aa: CASSYSGTGINSPLHF; CDR3nt: TGTGCCAGCAGTTACTCCGGGACAGGGATTAATTCACCCCTCCACTTT; j_gene: TRBJ1-6; d_gene: TRBD1; abundance: few; v_gene: TRBV6-5
CDR3aa: CAISDLDAEQYF; CDR3nt: TGTGCCATCAGTGACCTCGACGCCGAGCAGTACTTC; j_gene: TRBJ2-7; d_gene: NA; abundance: NA; v_gene: TRBV10-3
CDR3aa: CASSPRANNEQFF; CDR3nt: TGTGCCAGCAGTCCCAGGGCGAACAATGAGCAGTTCTTC; j_gene: TRBJ2-1; d_gene: NA; abundance: NA; v_gene: TRBV5-6
CDR3aa: CASSLDMGGNQPQHF; CDR3nt: TGTGCCAGCAGCTTAGATATGGGGGGCAATCAGCCCCAGCATTTT; j_gene: TRBJ1-5; d_gene: NA; abundance: few; v_gene: TRBV7-9
CDR3aa: CALEGWGDSGNTIYF; CDR3nt: TGTGCCTTAGAAGGATGGGGGGACTCTGGAAACACCATATATTTT; j_gene: TRBJ1-3; d_gene: NA; abundance: NA; v_gene: TRBV30
CDR3aa: CASPWGFPETQYF; CDR3nt: TGTGCCAGCCCCTGGGGGTTCCCGGAGACCCAGTACTTC; j_gene: TRBJ2-5; d_gene: NA; abundance: once; v_gene: TRBV7-9
CDR3aa: CASSQDLGEAEQYF; CDR3nt: TGCGCCAGCAGCCAAGATTTGGGGGAAGCAGAGCAGTACTTC; j_gene: TRBJ2-7; d_gene: NA; abundance: NA; v_gene: TRBV4-1
CDR3aa: CASSSPWDAGTGELFF; CDR3nt: TGTGCCAGCAGTTCCCCCTGGGACGCAGGCACCGGGGAGCTGTTTTTT; j_gene: TRBJ2-2; d_gene: NA; abundance: NA; v_gene: TRBV27
CDR3aa: CASSLAQERSEQYF; CDR3nt: TGTGCCAGCAGTTTGGCACAGGAGAGGTCCGAGCAGTACTTC; j_gene: TRBJ2-7; d_gene: NA; abundance: once; v_gene: TRBV28
CDR3aa: CSAGGDTQYF; CDR3nt: TGCAGTGCGGGGGGAGATACGCAGTATTTT; j_gene: TRBJ2-3; d_gene: NA; abundance: NA; v_gene: TRBV20-1
CDR3aa: CASSLVFGYNEQFF; CDR3nt: TGTGCCAGCAGCTTAGTATTTGGCTACAATGAGCAGTTCTTC; j_gene: TRBJ2-1; d_gene: NA; abundance: large; v_gene: TRBV7-6
CDR3aa: CAWDVGAQETQYF; CDR3nt: TGTGCCTGGGACGTGGGGGCACAAGAGACCCAGTACTTC; j_gene: TRBJ2-5; d_gene: NA; abundance: NA; v_gene: TRBV30
CDR3aa: CASSQDRGTAHEQYF; CDR3nt: TGTGCCAGCAGCCAAGATCGCGGGACAGCCCACGAGCAGTACTTC; j_gene: TRBJ2-7; d_gene: NA; abundance: NA; v_gene: TRBV4-2
CDR3aa: CASSSGGSGGATGELFF; CDR3nt: TGTGCCAGCAGTTCCGGAGGGAGCGGGGGGGCCACCGGGGAGCTGTTTTTT; j_gene: TRBJ2-2; d_gene: TRBD2; abundance: NA; v_gene: TRBV7-9
CDR3aa: CASSLSPSDTQYF; CDR3nt: TGTGCCAGCAGTTTATCTCCATCAGATACGCAGTATTTT; j_gene: TRBJ2-3; d_gene: NA; abundance: NA; v_gene: TRBV27
CDR3aa: CASSYWGAGELFF; CDR3nt: TGTGCCAGCAGTTACTGGGGGGCCGGGGAGCTGTTTTTT; j_gene: TRBJ2-2; d_gene: NA; abundance: NA; v_gene: TRBV6-5
CDR3aa: CASSPGTGGYEQYF; CDR3nt: TGTGCCAGCAGCCCCGGGACAGGGGGCTACGAGCAGTACTTC; j_gene: TRBJ2-7; d_gene: TRBD1; abundance: NA; v_gene: TRBV27
CDR3aa: CASSSRSGTAYEQYF; CDR3nt: TGTGCCAGCAGTTCCCGCTCCGGGACAGCCTACGAGCAGTACTTC; j_gene: TRBJ2-7; d_gene: TRBD1; abundance: NA; v_gene: TRBV2
CDR3aa: CASSRTGSGQPQHF; CDR3nt: TGCGCCAGCAGCCGTACAGGGTCGGGTCAGCCCCAGCATTTT; j_gene: TRBJ1-5; d_gene: NA; abundance: NA; v_gene: TRBV5-1
CDR3aa: CAWSRRTYEQYF; CDR3nt: TGTGCCTGGAGTCGAAGGACCTACGAGCAGTACTTC; j_gene: TRBJ2-7; d_gene: NA; abundance: NA; v_gene: TRBV30
CDR3aa: CASVRGIGEAFF; CDR3nt: TGTGCCAGCGTCAGGGGGATCGGTGAAGCTTTCTTT; j_gene: TRBJ1-1; d_gene: TRBD1; abundance: NA; v_gene: TRBV28
CDR3aa: CASSLTPAASGGVYEQFF; CDR3nt: TGTGCCAGCAGCTTAACACCCGCGGCTAGCGGGGGGGTGTATGAGCAGTTCTTC; j_gene: TRBJ2-1; d_gene: TRBD2; abundance: NA; v_gene: TRBV7-3
CDR3aa: CASSLTGNEKLFF; CDR3nt: TGTGCCAGCAGCTTGACAGGGAATGAAAAACTGTTTTTT; j_gene: TRBJ1-4; d_gene: TRBD1; abundance: NA; v_gene: TRBV13
CDR3aa: CSVVKGGTQYF; CDR3nt: TGCAGTGTAGTTAAGGGGGGAACCCAGTACTTC; j_gene: TRBJ2-5; d_gene: NA; abundance: NA; v_gene: TRBV20-1
CDR3aa: CASSAAVTNEKLFF; CDR3nt: TGTGCCAGCAGTGCGGCGGTCACTAATGAAAAACTGTTTTTT; j_gene: TRBJ1-4; d_gene: NA; abundance: NA; v_gene: TRBV2
CDR3aa: CASSLSNRGYNEQFF; CDR3nt: TGTGCCAGCAGTTTATCGAACAGGGGGTACAATGAGCAGTTCTTC; j_gene: TRBJ2-1; d_gene: TRBD1; abundance: NA; v_gene: TRBV27
CDR3aa: CSVVSLLNYNEQFF; CDR3nt: TGCAGCGTGGTGAGTCTGCTTAACTACAATGAGCAGTTCTTC; j_gene: TRBJ2-1; d_gene: NA; abundance: NA; v_gene: TRBV29-1
CDR3aa: CASSVGWGSNEKLFF; CDR3nt: TGTGCCAGCAGCGTAGGCTGGGGGTCTAATGAAAAACTGTTTTTT; j_gene: TRBJ1-4; d_gene: NA; abundance: NA; v_gene: TRBV9
CDR3aa: CASSRGRTNEKLFF; CDR3nt: TGTGCCAGCTCACGGGGACGGACTAATGAAAAACTGTTTTTT; j_gene: TRBJ1-4; d_gene: NA; abundance: once; v_gene: TRBV18